The sequence of this T cell receptor (beta chain) was determined in a study of T cells in narcolepsy. Overall study results and limits: Autoreactive HCRT-specific and TRIB2-specific clonotypes were marked in same-patient CSF-versus-blood CD4+ comparisons.

From germline, CDR1 is SGHRS and CDR2 YFSETQ. The V gene lost 5 bases and the J gene lost 7 bases, with 21 bases spanning the gap. This CDR3 has 16 amino acids. Only in-frame clones appear in the TCRdb table, and some are missing; sequencing was by immunoSEQ multiplex PCR. This table has 20,000 to 30,000 clones, approximately 77% appearing once. Turning to this clone: Its cognate antigen is unknown.

The sequence was collected from a human donor in good health. The J gene is TRBJ2-2, the V gene TRBV5-1, with a tentative D call TRBD2 (6 bases). What was sequenced was memory (CD45RA-) CD4+ T cells from blood. CDR3 sequence (DNA): TGCGCCAGCAGTCTGGGCGGGCGGGACTCCGTCGGGGAGCTGTTTTTT. It codes for CASSLGGRDSVGELFF.